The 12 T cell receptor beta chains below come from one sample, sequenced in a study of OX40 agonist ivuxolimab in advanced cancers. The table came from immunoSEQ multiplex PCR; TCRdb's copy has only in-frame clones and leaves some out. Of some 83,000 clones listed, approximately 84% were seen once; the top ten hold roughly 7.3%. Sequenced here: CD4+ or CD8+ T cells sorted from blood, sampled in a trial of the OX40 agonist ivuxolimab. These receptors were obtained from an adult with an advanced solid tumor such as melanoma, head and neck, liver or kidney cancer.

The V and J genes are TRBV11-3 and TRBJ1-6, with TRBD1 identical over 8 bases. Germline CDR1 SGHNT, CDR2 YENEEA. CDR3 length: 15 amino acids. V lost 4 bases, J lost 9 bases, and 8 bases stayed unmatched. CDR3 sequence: CASSSLRGLGSPLHF. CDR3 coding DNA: TGTGCCAGCAGCTCCCTCAGGGGGCTAGGTTCACCCCTCCACTTT.

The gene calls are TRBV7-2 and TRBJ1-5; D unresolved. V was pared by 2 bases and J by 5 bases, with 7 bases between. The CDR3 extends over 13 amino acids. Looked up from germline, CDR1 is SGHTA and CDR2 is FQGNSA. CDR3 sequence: CASSLTKDQPQHF. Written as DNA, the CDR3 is TGTGCCAGCAGCTTAACAAAAGATCAGCCCCAGCATTTT.

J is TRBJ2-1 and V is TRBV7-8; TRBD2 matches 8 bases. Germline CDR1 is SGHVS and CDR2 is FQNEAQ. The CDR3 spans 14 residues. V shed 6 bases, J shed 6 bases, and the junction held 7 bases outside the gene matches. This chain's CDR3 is CASRGREEGNEQFF. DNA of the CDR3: TGTGCCAGCAGGGGGCGGGAGGAGGGCAATGAGCAGTTCTTC.

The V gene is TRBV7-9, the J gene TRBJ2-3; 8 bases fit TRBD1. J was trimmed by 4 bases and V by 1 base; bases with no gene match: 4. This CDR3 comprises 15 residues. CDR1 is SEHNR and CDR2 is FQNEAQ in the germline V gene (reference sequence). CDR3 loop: CASSLVQGVADTQYF. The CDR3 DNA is TGTGCCAGCAGCTTAGTACAGGGGGTTGCAGATACGCAGTATTTT. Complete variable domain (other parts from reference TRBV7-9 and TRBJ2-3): DTGVSQNPRHKITKRGQNVTFRCDPISEHNRLYWYRQTLGQGPEFLTYFQNEAQLEKSRLLSDRFSAERPKGSFSTLEIQRTEQGDSAMYLCASSLVQGVADTQYFGPGTRLTVL.

CDR3 in DNA: TGTGCCAGCAGTTATTCGGGCCTCTATGGCTACACCTTC. Its translation is CASSYSGLYGYTF. The chain employs TRBV6-5 and TRBJ1-2; D is unresolved. CDR3 length equals 13 residues. Trimming left V 3 bases short and J 4 bases short, with 9 bases between. CDR1 is MNHEY, CDR2 SVGAGI, per germline.

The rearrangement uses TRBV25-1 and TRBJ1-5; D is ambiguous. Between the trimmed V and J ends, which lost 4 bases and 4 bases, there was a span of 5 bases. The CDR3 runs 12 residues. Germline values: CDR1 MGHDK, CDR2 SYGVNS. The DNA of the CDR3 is TGTGCCAGCAGTGGAGATAATCAGCCCCAGCATTTT. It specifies CASSGDNQPQHF.

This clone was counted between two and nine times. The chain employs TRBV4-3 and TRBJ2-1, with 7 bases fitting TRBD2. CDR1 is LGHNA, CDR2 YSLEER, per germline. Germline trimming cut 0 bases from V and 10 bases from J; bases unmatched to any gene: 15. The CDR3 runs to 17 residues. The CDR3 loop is CASSQEITGGSYREQFF. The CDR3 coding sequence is TGCGCCAGCAGCCAAGAAATAACGGGAGGCTCTTACAGGGAGCAGTTCTTC.

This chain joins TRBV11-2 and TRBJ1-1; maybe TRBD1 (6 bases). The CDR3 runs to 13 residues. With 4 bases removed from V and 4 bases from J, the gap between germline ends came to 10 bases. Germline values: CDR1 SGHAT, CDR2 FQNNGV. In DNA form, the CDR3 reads TGTGCCAGCAGCTCGGACAGTCCCACTGAAGCTTTCTTT. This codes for CASSSDSPTEAFF.

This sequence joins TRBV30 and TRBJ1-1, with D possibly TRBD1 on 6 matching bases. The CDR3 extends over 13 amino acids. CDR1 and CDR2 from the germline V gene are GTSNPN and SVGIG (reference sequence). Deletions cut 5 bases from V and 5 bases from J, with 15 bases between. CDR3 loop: CAWETLGATEAFF. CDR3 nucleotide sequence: TGTGCCTGGGAAACGCTGGGGGCGACTGAAGCTTTCTTT.

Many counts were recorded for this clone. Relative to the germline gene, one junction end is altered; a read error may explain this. This chain's CDR3 is CASTQSRQDLEKLFF. The DNA for the CDR3 is TGCGCCAGCACTCAAAGTCGACAGGATCTTGAAAAACTGTTTTTT. This chain links TRBV23-1 with TRBJ1-4; weak D call: TRBD1 (6 bases). TRBV23-1 has ORF status, its function being uncertain. There are 15 residues in the CDR3.

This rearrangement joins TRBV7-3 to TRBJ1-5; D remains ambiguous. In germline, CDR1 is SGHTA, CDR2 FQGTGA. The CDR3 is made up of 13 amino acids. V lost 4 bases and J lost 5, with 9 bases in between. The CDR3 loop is CASSSGRHQPQHF. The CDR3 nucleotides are TGTGCCAGCAGCTCTGGGAGGCATCAGCCCCAGCATTTT.

The CDR3 bases are TGTGCCTGGCTGGGACATAACTACAATGAGCAGTTCTTC. It translates to CAWLGHNYNEQFF. The gene calls are TRBV30 and TRBJ2-1, with a tentative D call TRBD1 (6 bases). Germline values: CDR1 GTSNPN, CDR2 SVGIG (reference sequence). Trimming pared 5 bases from V and 3 bases from J, leaving 11 bases between. This CDR3 has 13 amino acids.